This T cell receptor (beta chain) was sequenced during a study of breast tumors, draining lymph nodes, adjacent tissues. After removal of 4 bases from V and 4 bases from J, the junction contained 10 bases not matched to a gene. In germline, CDR1 is LGHDT, CDR2 YNNKEL (reference sequence). This CDR3 is 17 amino acids long. Study findings and constraints: Data only fit, rather than demonstrated, lymph node origin of most tumor T cells. Tumor repertoires ranked between lymph nodes and nontumor tissue in diversity, with V and J gene preferences. Compared with basal-like, luminal-like tumors shared significantly more repertoire with nontumor tissue. Findings are consistent with lymph node origin and intratumoral expansion of most tumor T cells.

Breast cancer patients provided tissue from their axillary draining lymph nodes. MiXCR, applied by TCRdb to the multiplex PCR reads, yields one record per CDR3 protein. The sample holds some 130,000 distinct CDR3 sequences; 15% to 20% are singletons and the top ten take less than 4%. In its sample, this clonotype was seen a few times. The target antigen is unknown. The chain has TRBV3-1 and TRBJ2-2, with 9 bases lining up with TRBD1. What was sequenced was axillary lymph node tissue. This TCR came from a female donor with breast cancer. Some clones in this sample may be carry-over from other donors' samples. The CDR3 region is CASSRQQGARSTGELFF. CDR3 DNA: TGTGCCAGCAGCCGACAACAGGGGGCGCGGAGCACCGGGGAGCTGTTTTTT.